This T cell receptor (beta chain) originates from a study of blood T cell repertoires in COVID-19. In the original processing: It was from reference gene primer amplification that nucleated cell counts were estimated. Sequencing was performed with immunoSEQ multiplex PCR; in TCRdb, only in-frame clones are kept and a portion is missing. D and trimming were read from the DNA, whereas the V and J calls and clone size are those reported in that table. The sample has approximately 83,000 clones, about 77% seen once. The CDR3 consists of 16 residues. The germline V gene encodes CDR1 SNHLY and CDR2 FYNNEI. The trim removed 6 bases at V and 5 bases at J, leaving 11 bases unmatched. This clone was counted a few times.

The genes are TRBV2 and TRBJ1-2; 11 bases align to TRBD1. The sample comprised peripheral blood. This receptor was identified in a woman older than 75 with acute or convalescent COVID-19. The chain's CDR3 is CASRAGTGGSWYGYTF. The CDR3 DNA reads TGTGCCAGCAGAGCCGGGACAGGGGGAAGTTGGTATGGCTACACCTTC.